Following are 29 T cell receptor beta chains from one sample sequenced in a study of shared clonotypes between healthy human individuals. This table comes from immunoSEQ multiplex PCR, and its TCRdb copy is limited to in-frame clones, with some not included. The data contain roughly 1.5 million clones, 95% to 99% of them singletons. Input material: naive CD4+ T cells sorted from blood. Sample subset: CD45RA+ positively selected. These receptors all come from a man in his thirties or forties in good health.

DNA of the CDR3: TGTGCCAGCAGACCCGGGACAGGTAACACTGAAGCTTTCTTT. Amino acids: CASRPGTGNTEAFF. This chain links TRBV5-4 with TRBJ1-1; TRBD1 aligns across 8 bases. V shed 5 bases, J shed 2 bases, and the junction held 5 bases outside the gene matches. CDR1 is SGHNT, CDR2 YYREEE, per germline (reference sequence). The CDR3 runs 14 residues. Based on the CDR3 plus reference TRBV5-4 and TRBJ1-1, the full variable domain is ETGVTQSPTHLIKTRGQQVTLRCSSQSGHNTVSWYQQALGQGPQFIFQYYREEENGRGNFPPRFSGLQFPNYSSELNVNALELDDSALYLCASRPGTGNTEAFFGQGTRLTVV.

The gene calls are TRBV15 and TRBJ2-3; 7 bases line up with TRBD2. From germline, CDR1 is LNHNV and CDR2 YYDKDF (reference sequence). CDR3 length: 16 residues. V trimming: 0 bases; J trimming: 3 bases; junction bases outside the gene matches: 6. For the CDR3, the DNA is TGTGCCACCAGCAGAGAGCCAGCGGGGATGACAGATACGCAGTATTTT. Translated: CATSREPAGMTDTQYF.

The gene calls are TRBV13 and TRBJ2-5; 8 nucleotides align to TRBD2. The DNA end is more similar to TRBJ2-7, so the J call may be wrong. The CDR3 extends over 14 amino acids. CDR1 and CDR2 (germline): PRHDT, FYEKMQ (reference sequence). For the CDR3, the DNA is TGTGCCAGCAGTCGTAGCGGGAAAGACTACGAGCAGTACTTC. The encoded protein is CASSRSGKDYEQYF.

J is TRBJ2-7 and V is TRBV19; D remains ambiguous. Germline CDR1 is LNHDA and CDR2 is SQIVND (reference sequence). This CDR3 contains 12 residues. Between the trimmed V and J ends, which lost 3 bases and 6 bases, there was a span of 9 bases. The CDR3 bases are TGTGCCAGTAGTATCAGTCGCGGCGAGCAGTACTTC. Translated: CASSISRGEQYF.

The chain recombines TRBV5-1 with TRBJ2-2; possibly TRBD1 or TRBD2 for D (5 bases each). Germline values: CDR1 SGHRS, CDR2 YFSETQ. The V gene lost 4 bases and the J gene lost 1 base, with 17 bases spanning the gap. The CDR3 covers 17 residues. CDR3 coding DNA: TGCGCCAGCAGCCCTGCCGGGGCGCCCCTGAACACCGGGGAGCTGTTTTTT. This encodes CASSPAGAPLNTGELFF.

The V and J genes are TRBV6-1 and TRBJ1-5; D is ambiguous. Germline values: CDR1 MNHNS, CDR2 SASEGT. CDR3 length equals 14 residues. The V end was cut by 10 bases, the J end by 1 base, with 14 bases between. The CDR3 sequence: CATIQGISNQPQHF. CDR3 DNA: TGTGCCACCATACAAGGGATCAGCAATCAGCCCCAGCATTTT.

The chain is built from TRBV6-4 and TRBJ1-2; 7 positions agree with TRBD1. V lost 10 bases, J lost 1 base, and 12 bases stayed unmatched. This CDR3 contains 15 residues. Germline V lookup: CDR1 MRHNA, CDR2 SNTAGT. CDR3 residues: CATRVGTAGNYGYTF. The CDR3 DNA reads TGTGCCACCCGGGTGGGGACAGCGGGTAACTATGGCTACACCTTC.

The chain couples TRBV5-4 to TRBJ2-3, with D maybe TRBD2 (5 bases). Trimming left V 3 bases short and J 6 bases short, with 17 bases between. There are 15 residues in the CDR3. Germline V gives CDR1 SGHNT, CDR2 YYREEE (reference sequence). This chain's CDR3 is CASSSSSRVADTQYF. The CDR3 DNA follows: TGTGCCAGCAGCTCTTCTTCGCGGGTTGCCGATACGCAGTATTTT.

The rearrangement links TRBV27 to TRBJ2-3; D is ambiguous. V was cut by 2 bases and J by 0 bases, with 15 bases left in between. The CDR3 extends over 17 amino acids. The germline gives CDR1 MNHEY, CDR2 SMNVEV (reference sequence). The CDR3 bases are TGTGCCAGCAGTTTAGACGCCGACCGAGCTAGCACAGATACGCAGTATTTT. This sequence encodes CASSLDADRASTDTQYF.

The J gene is TRBJ1-2, the V gene TRBV30; tentatively, D is TRBD1 (5 bases). The CDR3 loop spans 13 amino acids. V dropped 0 bases and J dropped 5 bases, with 10 bases sitting between them. Germline CDR1 GTSNPN, CDR2 SVGIG (reference sequence). The CDR3 loop is CAWSVRRAYGYTF. CDR3 nucleotide sequence: TGTGCCTGGAGTGTCCGCAGGGCATATGGCTACACCTTC.

The V and J genes are TRBV4-1 and TRBJ2-7; D possibly corresponds to TRBD1 (5 bases). CDR3 length equals 15 residues. V was trimmed by 1 base and J by 4 bases, leaving 14 bases between them. Germline CDR1 and CDR2: MGHRA and YSYEKL. Here the CDR3 reads CASSQVILRGYEQYF. Written as DNA, the CDR3 is TGCGCCAGCAGCCAAGTGATTCTTAGGGGTTACGAGCAGTACTTC.

This chain joins TRBV6-5 and TRBJ2-7, with a weak D call TRBD2 (6 bases). Deletions cut 6 bases from V and 3 bases from J, with 15 bases between. The CDR3 is made up of 14 amino acids. In germline, CDR1 is MNHEY, CDR2 SVGAGI. The CDR3 DNA reads TGTGCCAGCAGGTCGAGGGCGGGAAGCTACGAGCAGTACTTC. This encodes CASRSRAGSYEQYF.

The CDR3 protein is CASTVAGVPYNEQFF. The CDR3 DNA reads as TGCGCCAGCACCGTAGCGGGAGTGCCGTACAATGAGCAGTTCTTC. The chain combines TRBV5-1 with TRBJ2-1; TRBD2 agrees at 9 bases. The J segment lost 4 bases and the V segment lost 6 bases, leaving 8 bases of the junction unmatched. The CDR3 runs 15 residues. CDR1 is SGHRS, CDR2 YFSETQ, per germline.

The V gene is TRBV5-6, the J gene TRBJ2-1; TRBD2 matches 7 bases. The V gene's germline CDR1 is SGHDT and CDR2 YYEEEE. The length of the CDR3 is 17 residues. The junction had 12 bases not matched to a gene; V was cut back by 0 bases and J by 6 bases. CDR3 nucleotides: TGTGCCAGCAGCTTGGCCTGGCGGGGGATCAGGGTCAATGAGCAGTTCTTC. This gives the protein CASSLAWRGIRVNEQFF.

The rearrangement uses TRBV2 and TRBJ1-4; TRBD1 might be the D (5 bases). This CDR3 contains 13 residues. V shed 4 bases and J shed 8 bases, with 11 bases lying between them. The germline V gene encodes CDR1 SNHLY and CDR2 FYNNEI. The CDR3 here is CASSAGRGEKLFF. In DNA form, the CDR3 reads TGTGCCAGCAGTGCGGGGCGAGGGGAAAAACTGTTTTTT.

The rearrangement joins TRBV5-8 to TRBJ2-1; D might be TRBD1 or TRBD2, each matching 5 bases. The CDR3 runs to 14 residues. CDR1 is SGHTS and CDR2 is YDEGEE in the germline V gene. V gave up 1 base and J gave up 5 bases, with 10 bases separating them. The CDR3 bases are TGTGCCAGCAGCTTGTTGACGGGGCACAATGAGCAGTTCTTC. It is translated as CASSLLTGHNEQFF.

V and J are TRBV7-9 and TRBJ2-7; TRBD2 matches 7 bases. There are 15 residues in the CDR3. J lost 5 bases, V lost 3 bases, and 10 bases had no gene match. The germline V gene has CDR1 SEHNR and CDR2 FQNEAQ (reference sequence). The DNA of the CDR3 is TGTGCCAGCAGCTTCAAACCGGGACTAACCCACGAGCAGTACTTC. Encoded protein: CASSFKPGLTHEQYF.

Only one count was recorded for this clone. The chain links TRBV7-8 to TRBJ2-5; D is undetermined. Deletions cut 5 bases from V and 5 bases from J, with 9 bases between. The germline CDR1 and CDR2 sequences are SGHVS and FQNEAQ. The CDR3 contains 12 residues. In DNA form, the CDR3 reads TGTGCCAGCAGCCAGACTGGGGAGACCCAGTACTTC. Translation gives CASSQTGETQYF. Full variable domain (rest looked up from reference TRBV7-8 and TRBJ2-5): GAGVSQSPRYKVAKRGQDVALRCDPISGHVSLFWYQQALGQGPEFLTYFQNEAQLDKSGLPSDRFFAERPEGSVSTLKIQRTQQEDSAVYLCASSQTGETQYFGPGTRLLVL.

The rearrangement links TRBV19 to TRBJ2-1; D not certain. CDR1 LNHDA and CDR2 SQIVND come from the germline V gene (reference sequence). This CDR3 is built from 16 residues. Trimming removed 1 base at V and 2 bases at J, with 12 bases between. The CDR3 spells CASSIVQWSAYNEQFF. In DNA, the CDR3 is TGTGCCAGTAGTATAGTTCAGTGGTCGGCCTACAATGAGCAGTTCTTC.

The chain uses TRBV18 and TRBJ2-1; possibly TRBD2 for D (6 bases). Per the germline V gene, CDR1 is KGHSH and CDR2 is LQKENI. Trimming pared 4 bases from V and 9 bases from J, leaving 13 bases between. The length of the CDR3 is 13 residues. The CDR3 sequence is CASSQGPEGEQFF. The CDR3 region has the DNA TGTGCCAGCTCACAGGGGCCGGAGGGTGAGCAGTTCTTC. Filled out from reference TRBV18 and TRBJ2-1, the complete variable domain reads NAGVMQNPRHLVRRRGQEARLRCSPMKGHSHVYWYRQLPEEGLKFMVYLQKENIIDESGMPKERFSAEFPKEGPSILRIQQVVRGDSAAYFCASSQGPEGEQFFGPGTRLTVL.

This chain uses TRBV2 with TRBJ2-7; 9 bases align to TRBD1. The CDR3 runs 15 residues. The V and J ends lost 5 bases and 3 bases, in that order; junction bases with no gene match: 8. Germline V gene sequence: CDR1 SNHLY, CDR2 FYNNEI. CDR3: CASSFPGQGVYEQYF. As DNA, the CDR3 is TGTGCCAGCAGTTTCCCGGGACAGGGTGTCTACGAGCAGTACTTC.

This clone was detected once. For the CDR3, the DNA is TGTGCCAGTATAAAACGCTGGCGCGCGGGCTACACCTTC. Translation: CASIKRWRAGYTF. The chain employs TRBV28 and TRBJ1-2; D ambiguous. Between the trimmed V and J ends, which lost 9 bases and 8 bases, there was a span of 19 bases. The CDR3 totals 13 residues. Germline CDR1 MDHEN, CDR2 SYDVKM.

V usage is TRBV7-9 and J usage is TRBJ1-5; 8 nucleotides match TRBD1. Losses at the gene ends were 5 bases for V and 4 bases for J; bases not matched to a gene: 1. Germline loops: CDR1 SEHNR, CDR2 FQNEAQ (reference sequence). The CDR3 has 13 residues. The CDR3 protein is CASSRQGNQPQHF. CDR3 DNA: TGTGCCAGCAGCCGACAGGGGAATCAGCCCCAGCATTTT. Complete variable domain (other parts from reference TRBV7-9 and TRBJ1-5): DTGVSQNPRHKITKRGQNVTFRCDPISEHNRLYWYRQTLGQGPEFLTYFQNEAQLEKSRLLSDRFSAERPKGSFSTLEIQRTEQGDSAMYLCASSRQGNQPQHFGDGTRLSIL.

A single count supports this clone. The chain links TRBV15 to TRBJ1-2; TRBD1 is a possible D gene (5 bases). The CDR3 runs 14 residues. Germline-derived CDR1 and CDR2 are LNHNV and YYDKDF (reference sequence). V lost 3 bases to trimming and J lost 2 bases, with 10 bases between them. The CDR3 DNA sequence: TGTGCCACCAGCAGCCGGAAGGGGAACTATGGCTACACCTTC. Protein sequence: CATSSRKGNYGYTF.

The V call is TRBV11-2, the J call TRBJ1-1; 9 bases match TRBD1. This CDR3 comprises 16 residues. Germline V lookup: CDR1 SGHAT, CDR2 FQNNGV. The J segment lost 9 bases and the V segment lost 1 base, leaving 12 bases of the junction unmatched. The CDR3 region has the DNA TGTGCCAGCAGCTTAGCTTTAACAGGGGGCTTAATTAAAGCTTTCTTT. Translation gives CASSLALTGGLIKAFF.

As for this clone: In the same sample, other DNA sequences code for this CDR3. This chain uses TRBV9 with TRBJ2-1, with 8 positions matching TRBD2. After removal of 0 bases from V and 8 bases from J, the junction contained 1 base not matched to a gene. The CDR3 has 13 residues. The germline V gene has CDR1 SGDLS and CDR2 YYNGEE. The CDR3 spells CASSVGLAYEQFF. For the CDR3, the DNA is TGTGCCAGCAGCGTAGGACTAGCGTATGAGCAGTTCTTC.

The chain employs TRBV5-1 and TRBJ2-1; the match to TRBD2 covers 9 bases. V lost 4 bases to trimming and J lost 14 bases; unmatched junction nucleotides: 19. Germline assignment: CDR1 SGHRS and CDR2 YFSETQ. The CDR3 covers 16 residues. The CDR3 sequence: CASSILAGVSTKTEFF. The CDR3 coding sequence is TGCGCCAGCAGCATATTAGCGGGAGTATCAACAAAAACGGAGTTCTTC.

The chain joins TRBV5-6 to TRBJ2-2; D is possibly TRBD2 (6 bases). This CDR3 is 14 amino acids long. Germline V gives CDR1 SGHDT, CDR2 YYEEEE. Trimming took 10 bases from V and 3 from J, leaving 16 bases between them. CDR3: CASRRDPDTGELFF. Written as DNA, the CDR3 is TGTGCCTCCAGGAGGGACCCAGACACCGGGGAGCTGTTTTTT.

The chain is built from TRBV10-3 and TRBJ1-1; no clear D. CDR1 is ENHRY, CDR2 SYGVKD, per germline. The CDR3 contains 13 residues. V lost 3 bases to trimming and J lost 1 base, with 6 bases between them. CDR3 sequence (DNA): TGTGCCATCAGTGAACATGCGAACACTGAAGCTTTCTTT. As protein: CAISEHANTEAFF.